This passage covers 30 T cell receptor beta chains from one sample sequenced in a study of PD-L1 blockade in urothelial cancer. This table comes from immunoSEQ multiplex PCR, and its TCRdb copy is limited to in-frame clones, with some not included. Of tens of thousands of clones listed, over 80% are singletons. Documented time point: pretreatment peripheral blood. The specimen was PBMCs, collected around atezolizumab (anti-PD-L1) treatment. The receptors come from a woman aged 70-85 years with urothelial cancer.

V and J are TRBV6-5 and TRBJ1-1, with 9 bases matching TRBD1. The CDR3 is 14 residues long. The germline gives CDR1 MNHEY, CDR2 SVGAGI. V dropped 2 bases and J dropped 7; count of bases not matched to a gene: 5. The CDR3 region has the DNA TGTGCCAGCAGTTACGATAGGGACAGGGTTGAAGCTTTCTTT. It encodes CASSYDRDRVEAFF.

This chain connects TRBV27 to TRBJ2-7; D is perhaps TRBD2 (7 bases). This CDR3 is built from 15 residues. Germline CDR1 MNHEY, CDR2 SMNVEV (reference sequence). The V gene lost 5 bases and the J gene lost 8 bases, with 22 bases spanning the gap. The CDR3 coding sequence is TGTGCCAGCAGTGTTCGGGGGGCGACGGTTTTAAAGCAGTACTTC. It codes for CASSVRGATVLKQYF.

The CDR3 region is CASSLGGGSTDTQYF. The CDR3 bases are TGTGCCAGCAGCTTAGGCGGGGGATCCACAGATACGCAGTATTTT. The chain combines TRBV5-5 with TRBJ2-3, with 7 nucleotides matching TRBD2. Germline CDR1 SGHKS, CDR2 YYEKEE (reference sequence). The CDR3 loop spans 15 amino acids. V lost 2 bases to trimming and J lost 2 bases; unmatched junction nucleotides: 5.

This chain connects TRBV5-1 to TRBJ2-7; D gene uncertain. The V and J ends lost 4 bases and 2 bases respectively, with 13 bases between them. Germline V gene lookup returns CDR1 SGHRS and CDR2 YFSETQ. There are 14 residues in the CDR3. The chain's CDR3 is CASSTRPLTYEQYF. The DNA for the CDR3 is TGCGCCAGCAGCACGCGGCCTCTTACCTACGAGCAGTACTTC.

This chain links TRBV12-5 with TRBJ2-2; tentative D call: TRBD1 (6 bases). The CDR3 is made up of 15 amino acids. Trimming took off 3 bases at V and 1 base at J, with 9 bases between the two ends. Germline CDR1 LGHNT, CDR2 FRNRAP. CDR3: CASGLIQGNTGELFF. Here the CDR3 DNA reads TGTGCTAGTGGTTTAATACAGGGGAACACCGGGGAGCTGTTTTTT.

The chain combines TRBV28 with TRBJ2-2; the match to TRBD1 covers 12 bases. The J segment lost 5 bases and the V segment lost 7 bases, leaving 8 bases of the junction unmatched. The CDR3 extends over 16 amino acids. Germline V gives CDR1 MDHEN, CDR2 SYDVKM. The CDR3 sequence is CASIPGQGAWTGELFF. DNA of the CDR3: TGTGCCAGCATCCCGGGACAGGGGGCGTGGACCGGGGAGCTGTTTTTT.

The J gene is TRBJ1-6, the V gene TRBV4-3; no definite D call. The V end was cut by 1 base, the J end by 10 bases, with 17 bases between. The V gene's germline CDR1 is LGHNA and CDR2 YSLEER. The CDR3 has 16 amino acids. Written as DNA, the CDR3 is TGCGCCAGCAGCCAAGGAGCGCGCCCGACCCTATCACCCCTCCACTTT. Protein: CASSQGARPTLSPLHF.

The V call is TRBV30, the J call TRBJ1-5, with D perhaps TRBD1 (5 bases). CDR1 is GTSNPN, CDR2 SVGIG, per germline (reference sequence). The V and J ends lost 1 base and 7 bases respectively, with 17 bases between them. The CDR3 runs 15 residues. For the CDR3, the DNA is TGTGCCTGGAGTGGAGACAGCCGAAGTGGCCAGCCCCAGCATTTT. The encoded protein is CAWSGDSRSGQPQHF.

This chain connects TRBV28 to TRBJ2-7; a possible D gene is TRBD1 (6 bases). The CDR3 runs 15 residues. Trimming cost V 2 bases and J 2 bases, with 13 bases left between them. CDR1 and CDR2 (germline): MDHEN, SYDVKM. CDR3 sequence reads: CASSLLQGITYEQYF. The DNA for the CDR3 is TGTGCCAGCAGTTTACTTCAGGGGATCACCTACGAGCAGTACTTC.

This clone has more than one count but fewer than ten. CDR3 protein: CATSRREGAYGYTF. The DNA of the CDR3 is TGTGCCACCAGCAGGAGGGAGGGTGCCTATGGCTACACCTTC. The chain carries TRBV15 and TRBJ1-2; D is unresolved. Trimming left V 3 bases short and J 4 bases short, with 12 bases between. In germline, CDR1 is LNHNV, CDR2 YYDKDF (reference sequence). The CDR3 covers 14 residues.

This sequence joins TRBV7-8 and TRBJ1-2, with a weak D call TRBD1 (6 bases). Germline CDR1 reads SGHVS; CDR2 reads FQNEAQ. V shed 2 bases and J shed 6 bases, with 10 bases lying between them. The CDR3 loop spans 13 amino acids. In nucleotides, the CDR3 is TGTGCCAGCAGCTTATTTTCAGGGGATGGCTACACCTTC. It specifies CASSLFSGDGYTF.

This chain joins TRBV9 and TRBJ2-1; possible D gene TRBD2, 5 bases. The germline gives CDR1 SGDLS, CDR2 YYNGEE. The V and J ends lost 0 bases and 2 bases respectively, with 9 bases between them. This CDR3 has 15 residues. The CDR3 nucleotides read TGTGCCAGCAGCGTAGAGACGGGGACCTACAATGAGCAGTTCTTC. This codes for CASSVETGTYNEQFF.

The chain couples TRBV5-4 to TRBJ1-4, with 9 bases fitting TRBD1. This CDR3 spans 14 amino acids. Per germline, CDR1 SGHNT and CDR2 YYREEE (reference sequence). V gave up 4 bases and J gave up 5 bases; unmatched junction bases: 3. CDR3 in amino acids: CASSRTGVNEKLFF. CDR3 in DNA: TGTGCCAGCAGCCGGACAGGGGTAAATGAAAAACTGTTTTTT.

This rearrangement joins TRBV19 to TRBJ2-2, with a weak D call TRBD2 (6 bases). Trimming stripped 10 bases from V and 2 bases from J, with 14 bases between. The CDR3 spans 14 residues. The germline V gene encodes CDR1 LNHDA and CDR2 SQIVND (reference sequence). This CDR3 reads CATRVRGNTGELFF. CDR3 sequence (DNA): TGTGCCACCCGAGTGCGGGGAAACACCGGGGAGCTGTTTTTT.

This clone was counted many times. The gene calls are TRBV19 and TRBJ2-7; D unresolved. The V end lost 9 bases, the J end lost 3 bases, and 18 bases lay between the germline ends. Germline CDR1 reads LNHDA; CDR2 reads SQIVND (reference sequence). This CDR3 has 14 amino acids. CDR3 sequence: CARESPSNFYEQYF. Written as DNA, the CDR3 is TGTGCCAGAGAGAGTCCTAGTAATTTCTACGAGCAGTACTTC. Full variable domain (rest looked up from reference TRBV19 and TRBJ2-7): DGGITQSPKYLFRKEGQNVTLSCEQNLNHDAMYWYRQDPGQGLRLIYYSQIVNDFQKGDIAEGYSVSREKKESFPLTVTSAQKNPTAFYLCARESPSNFYEQYFGPGTRLTVT.

V is TRBV5-1 and J is TRBJ2-1; a possible D gene is TRBD2 (6 bases). V was shortened by 0 bases and J by 0 bases, with 10 bases between the two germline ends. Germline CDR1 SGHRS, CDR2 YFSETQ. This CDR3 is 16 amino acids long. This CDR3 is CASSLVRGSSYNEQFF. CDR3 bases: TGCGCCAGCAGCTTGGTACGGGGGAGCTCCTACAATGAGCAGTTCTTC.

In this sample, this clone turned up once. The rearrangement uses TRBV5-4 and TRBJ2-5; weak D call: TRBD2 (6 bases). The CDR3 covers 14 residues. The germline V gene has CDR1 SGHNT and CDR2 YYREEE (reference sequence). The ends were cut back, 0 bases at V and 5 bases at J, with 11 bases in the middle. DNA for the CDR3: TGTGCCAGCAGCTTGGTCGGGGCGGGGGAGACCCAGTACTTC. Protein sequence: CASSLVGAGETQYF.

The chain is built from TRBV10-1 and TRBJ2-3, with no clear D. V was trimmed by 4 bases and J by 0 bases, leaving 5 bases between them. This CDR3 contains 13 residues. Germline V gene data show CDR1 as WNHNN and CDR2 as SYGVQD (reference sequence). CDR3 coding DNA: TGCGCCAGCAGTGTCGGGAGCACAGATACGCAGTATTTT. Translated, it gives CASSVGSTDTQYF.

The chain employs TRBV4-1 and TRBJ2-7; 7 bases match TRBD2. Germline V lookup: CDR1 MGHRA, CDR2 YSYEKL. This CDR3 region has 15 residues. V dropped 1 base and J dropped 6; count of bases not matched to a gene: 9. CDR3 amino acids: CASSQVLAVGSEQYF. The DNA for the CDR3 is TGCGCCAGCAGCCAAGTTCTAGCGGTTGGTAGCGAGCAGTACTTC.

The chain employs TRBV4-1 and TRBJ1-2; 8 bases agree with TRBD1. Germline loops: CDR1 MGHRA, CDR2 YSYEKL. The CDR3 has 14 amino acids. V was clipped by 3 bases and J by 4 bases; unmatched bases: 4. CDR3 coding DNA: TGCGCCAGCAGCCAGGAAACAGGGGGCTATGGCTACACCTTC. This encodes CASSQETGGYGYTF.

The chain joins TRBV5-1 to TRBJ2-7; 9 nucleotides line up with TRBD1. The germline V gene has CDR1 SGHRS and CDR2 YFSETQ. V trimming: 9 bases; J trimming: 4 bases; junction bases outside the gene matches: 14. The CDR3 extends over 15 amino acids. The CDR3 DNA reads TGCGCCATCAACAGGGGGCTAGGAGCCTTTTACGAGCAGTACTTC. Its translation is CAINRGLGAFYEQYF.

The gene calls are TRBV29-1 and TRBJ2-7, with D possibly matching TRBD1 (6 bases). Germline CDR1 SQVTM, CDR2 ANQGSEA. This CDR3 region has 13 residues. Trimming pared 2 bases from V and 2 bases from J, leaving 10 bases between. This CDR3 is CSVESGTPYEQYF. The CDR3 bases are TGCAGCGTTGAATCCGGGACACCCTACGAGCAGTACTTC.

CDR3 nucleotide sequence: TGTGCCAGCAGCGTCCCACAGCGGGGGGGAAAACTGTTTTTT. Translation gives CASSVPQRGGKLFF. V is TRBV9 and J is TRBJ1-4; the D gene is possibly TRBD1 (5 bases). Germline assignment: CDR1 SGDLS and CDR2 YYNGEE. Deletions cut 2 bases from V and 10 bases from J, with 15 bases between. This CDR3 spans 14 amino acids.

V is TRBV20-1 and J is TRBJ2-7; no clear D. Germline loops: CDR1 DFQATT, CDR2 SNEGSKA (reference sequence). The ends were cut back, 5 bases at V and 0 bases at J, with 5 bases in the middle. This CDR3 is built from 11 residues. DNA of the CDR3: TGCAGTGCTCATAGCTCCTACGAGCAGTACTTC. Residues: CSAHSSYEQYF.

The chain carries TRBV7-6 and TRBJ2-2, with 7 bases aligning to TRBD1. V gave up 2 bases and J gave up 1 base; unmatched junction bases: 1. The germline gives CDR1 SGHVS, CDR2 FNYEAQ. This CDR3 is built from 15 residues. The CDR3 DNA sequence: TGTGCCAGCAGCTTAAGGGGGCAGAACACCGGGGAGCTGTTTTTT. This gives the protein CASSLRGQNTGELFF. The full variable domain, its missing parts supplied by reference TRBV7-6 and TRBJ2-2, is GAGVSQSPRYKVTKRGQDVALRCDPISGHVSLYWYRQALGQGPEFLTYFNYEAQQDKSGLPNDRFSAERPEGSISTLTIQRTEQRDSAMYRCASSLRGQNTGELFFGEGSRLTVL.

The chain links TRBV30 to TRBJ2-1; 7 positions agree with TRBD2. The length of the CDR3 is 12 residues. V lost 3 bases and J lost 4; bases outside the gene matches: 0. Per germline, CDR1 GTSNPN and CDR2 SVGIG (reference sequence). CDR3 residues: CAWSGGYNEQFF. The CDR3 DNA reads TGTGCCTGGAGCGGGGGGTACAATGAGCAGTTCTTC.

The gene calls are TRBV6-1 and TRBJ2-1; 10 bases are shared with TRBD2. V dropped 2 bases and J dropped 12; count of bases not matched to a gene: 19. Germline V gene sequence: CDR1 MNHNS, CDR2 SASEGT. This CDR3 is 18 amino acids long. DNA of the CDR3: TGTGCCAGCAGTGAAATAAGTGAGACTAGCGGGCAGTACAGGGGGCAGTTCTTC. This encodes CASSEISETSGQYRGQFF.

In this sample, this clone turned up once. The rearrangement uses TRBV9 and TRBJ1-5; a possible D gene is TRBD1 (6 bases). This CDR3 is built from 15 residues. V lost 0 bases, J lost 0 bases, and 7 bases lay in between. Germline V gene sequence: CDR1 SGDLS, CDR2 YYNGEE. Here the CDR3 reads CASSVGGHSNQPQHF. The CDR3 coding sequence is TGTGCCAGCAGCGTAGGGGGGCATAGCAATCAGCCCCAGCATTTT.

The CDR3 reads CASRATGVDGYTF. CDR3 DNA sequence: TGTGCCAGCAGGGCGACAGGGGTGGATGGCTACACCTTC. The J gene is TRBJ1-2, the V gene TRBV2; 8 bases align to TRBD1. This CDR3 contains 13 residues. J was trimmed by 6 bases and V by 6 bases; bases with no gene match: 6. Germline V lookup: CDR1 SNHLY, CDR2 FYNNEI. Full variable domain (outside the CDR3, taken from reference TRBV2 and TRBJ1-2): EPEVTQTPSHQVTQMGQEVILRCVPISNHLYFYWYRQILGQKVEFLVSFYNNEISEKSEIFDDQFSVERPDGSNFTLKIRSTKLEDSAMYFCASRATGVDGYTFGSGTRLTVV.

V and J are TRBV5-4 and TRBJ1-1; TRBD1 matches at 8 bases. CDR1 and CDR2 from the germline V gene are SGHNT and YYREEE (reference sequence). V lost 1 base to trimming and J lost 4 bases; unmatched junction nucleotides: 3. This CDR3 comprises 14 residues. Here the CDR3 reads CASSLQGAGTEAFF. The CDR3, as DNA: TGTGCCAGCAGCTTGCAGGGGGCGGGCACTGAAGCTTTCTTT.